The clone carrying this T cell receptor beta chain has more than one count but fewer than ten. Via MiXCR, TCRdb re-called the 5' RACE reads, giving one row per CDR3 protein. The sample includes about 620,000 distinct CDR3 sequences, approximately 18% of them seen just once. The data are from a study of T-cell memory formation after mild COVID-19. Trimming removed 3 bases from V and 2 bases from J, with 14 bases in between. From germline, CDR1 is SGHTA and CDR2 FQGTGA. This CDR3 has 16 amino acids. The V call is TRBV7-3, the J call TRBJ2-1; D may be TRBD1 or TRBD2 (6 bases each). This sequence was found in an adult woman who had mild COVID-19 (a few samples of this study predate the infection). Cell type and time point are not known. The sample comprised PBMCs or a T cell subset sorted from them (not recorded which). This CDR3 reads CASSFPWGAPYNEQFF. The CDR3 bases are TGTGCCAGCAGCTTCCCGTGGGGGGCCCCCTACAATGAGCAGTTCTTC.